The clone carrying this T cell receptor (beta chain) was detected ten times or more. Its target is not known. This entry belongs to a study of glioma-infiltrating T cells. The study's findings and limits: Gliomas, especially low-grade, showed above-expected tissue-blood divergence; non-neoplastic patients showed below. Tissue and blood shared very few CDR3 sequences.

Amplification of TCR alpha and beta CDR3 regions from RNA used iRepertoire nested multiplex PCR. TCRdb passed the multiplex PCR reads through MiXCR, listing each CDR3 protein once. The sample shows 150,000 to 200,000 distinct CDR3 sequences, approximately 40% of them seen only once. The specimen was glioma tissue, nonneoplastic brain tissue, or PBMCs (not recorded which). This clonotype was sampled from a human donor with low-grade glioma or glioblastoma, undergoing nonglioma brain surgery, or in good health (not recorded which).

CDR3 loop: CSAETGTGFHGNTIYF. The DNA of the CDR3 is TGCAGTGCGGAAACCGGGACAGGGTTTCATGGAAACACCATATATTTT. The gene calls are TRBV20-1 and TRBJ1-3, with 9 nucleotides matching TRBD1. This CDR3 has 16 amino acids. With V trimmed by 6 bases and J by 3 bases, 12 bases remained unmatched. CDR1 DFQATT and CDR2 SNEGSKA come from the germline V gene (reference sequence).